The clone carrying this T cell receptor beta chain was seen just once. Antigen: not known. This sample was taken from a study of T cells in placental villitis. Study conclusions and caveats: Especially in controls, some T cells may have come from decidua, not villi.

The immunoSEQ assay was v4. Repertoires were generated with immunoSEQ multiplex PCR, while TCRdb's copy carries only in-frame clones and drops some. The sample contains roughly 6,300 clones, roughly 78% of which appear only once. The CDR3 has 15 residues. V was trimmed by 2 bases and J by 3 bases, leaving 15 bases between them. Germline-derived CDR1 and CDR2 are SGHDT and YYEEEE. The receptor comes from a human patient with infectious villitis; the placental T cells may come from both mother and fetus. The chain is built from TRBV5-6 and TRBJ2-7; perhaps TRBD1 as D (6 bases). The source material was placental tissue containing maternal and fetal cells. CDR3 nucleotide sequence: TGTGCCAGCAGCTTTGGACGGGGACAAATCTACGAGCAGTACTTC. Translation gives CASSFGRGQIYEQYF.